A selection of T cell receptor beta chains follows, all from one sample in a study of blood T cell repertoires in COVID-19. Sequencing used immunoSEQ multiplex PCR; TCRdb keeps in-frame clones, though not all of them. The top ten clones hold 2.4% of a sample with roughly 140,000 clones, 70% to 90% of them seen once. Sequences were obtained from peripheral blood. The receptors originated from a woman between 65 and 79 years old with acute or convalescent COVID-19. Each CDR3 is given with its conserved first and last residue. Fields, in order: clone size, V gene, D gene, J gene, CDR3 protein, CDR3 DNA. The D gene is left open where the match is weak. Only some rows state a clone size, as once, few, many or a class for expanded clones.

.	TRBV7-9	.	TRBJ2-2	CASSLVWATGELFF	TGTGCCAGCAGCTTAGTGTGGGCCACCGGGGAGCTGTTTTTT
.	TRBV19	TRBD1	TRBJ1-6	CASSDRGGDNSPLHF	TGTGCCAGTAGTGACAGGGGAGGGGATAATTCACCCCTCCACTTT
.	TRBV6-5	.	TRBJ2-2	CASSYGAPDTGELFF	TGTGCCAGCAGTTACGGGGCCCCGGACACCGGGGAGCTGTTTTTT
once	TRBV6-5	TRBD1	TRBJ1-1	CASSTRQGGNTEAFF	TGTGCCAGCAGTACCCGACAGGGAGGGAACACTGAAGCTTTCTTT
.	TRBV3-1/TRBV3-2	TRBD2	TRBJ2-3	CASSQPGGGTDTQYF	TGTGCCAGCAGCCAACCCGGGGGGGGCACAGATACGCAGTATTTT
.	TRBV4-3	.	TRBJ1-3	CASSQDSSHASGNTIYF	TGCGCCAGCAGCCAAGATAGCTCCCACGCCTCTGGAAACACCATATATTTT
.	TRBV18	TRBD1	TRBJ1-2	CASSPSPGTGGEQGYTF	TGTGCCAGCTCACCATCGCCCGGGACAGGGGGAGAGCAAGGCTACACCTTC
.	TRBV27	TRBD2	TRBJ2-2	CASTRLAGLANTGELFF	TGTGCCAGCACTCGGCTAGCGGGGCTCGCGAACACCGGGGAGCTGTTTTTT
.	TRBV25-1	.	TRBJ1-6	CASSVRDAGGNSPLHF	TGTGCCAGCAGTGTCAGGGACGCCGGGGGGAATTCACCCCTCCACTTT
.	TRBV24-1	TRBD2	TRBJ2-3	CATSDTSGGSTDTQYF	TGTGCCACCAGTGATACCAGCGGGGGGTCCACAGATACGCAGTATTTT
.	TRBV11-3	.	TRBJ2-3	CASSFAGSTDTQYF	TGTGCCAGCAGCTTCGCAGGGAGCACAGATACGCAGTATTTT
once	TRBV5-5	TRBD1	TRBJ1-2	CASSLGGQGATADYTF	TGTGCCAGCAGCTTGGGAGGACAGGGGGCCACCGCCGACTACACCTTC
.	TRBV3-1/TRBV3-2	TRBD1	TRBJ1-6	CASSYGTANSPLHF	TGTGCCAGCAGCTACGGGACAGCAAATTCACCCCTCCACTTT
.	TRBV5-4	TRBD1	TRBJ1-6	CASSLQTGLNSPLHF	TGTGCCAGCAGCTTACAGACAGGGCTTAATTCACCCCTCCACTTT
.	TRBV7-9	TRBD1	TRBJ1-2	CASSSNRDRGLMNYGYTF	TGTGCCAGCAGCTCCAACCGGGACAGGGGGCTCATGAACTATGGCTACACCTTC
.	TRBV7-2	.	TRBJ1-5	CASSLGLSNQPQHF	TGTGCCAGCAGCTTAGGACTTAGCAATCAGCCCCAGCATTTT
.	TRBV7-7	TRBD2	TRBJ2-5	CASSSTSGGETQYF	TGTGCTAGCAGCTCTACTAGCGGGGGGGAGACCCAGTACTTC
.	TRBV28	.	TRBJ1-6	CASRPRGGAPLPLHF	TGTGCCAGCAGACCCCGAGGGGGGGCGCCTCTACCCCTCCACTTT
.	TRBV4-3	TRBD1	TRBJ1-3	CASSQSYRGLGGNTIYF	TGCGCCAGCAGCCAATCATACAGGGGCCTGGGGGGAAACACCATATATTTT
.	TRBV5-1	.	TRBJ1-1	CASRKYLPPPGKNTEAFF	TGCGCCAGCAGAAAATACCTGCCCCCGCCCGGGAAGAACACTGAAGCTTTCTTT
.	TRBV19	.	TRBJ2-3	CASSIGLMGGTTDTQYF	TGTGCCAGTAGTATAGGTCTGATGGGGGGAACCACAGATACGCAGTATTTT
.	TRBV7-2	.	TRBJ1-3	CASSFGGAQLSGNTVYF	TGTGCCAGCAGCTTCGGGGGGGCGCAACTCTCTGGAAACACCGTATATTTT
.	TRBV10-3	.	TRBJ1-1	CAISESEHTEAFF	TGTGCCATCAGTGAGTCGGAGCACACTGAAGCTTTCTTT
.	TRBV27	.	TRBJ1-1	CASSLWTDRNTEAFF	TGTGCCAGCAGTTTATGGACAGATAGGAACACTGAAGCTTTCTTT
.	TRBV6-5	TRBD1	TRBJ1-6	CASSFEGTGTSPLHF	TGTGCCAGCAGCTTTGAAGGGACAGGGACCTCACCCCTCCACTTT
.	TRBV9	TRBD1	TRBJ2-6	CASSVPGQGASGANVLTF	TGTGCCAGCAGCGTACCGGGACAGGGGGCATCTGGGGCCAACGTCCTGACTTTC
.	TRBV29-1	.	TRBJ1-5	CSARGLNQPQHF	TGCAGCGCAAGGGGCCTCAATCAGCCCCAGCATTTT
.	TRBV5-1	TRBD1	TRBJ1-3	CASSPGQGSTIYF	TGCGCCAGCAGCCCCGGACAGGGGAGCACCATATATTTT
.	TRBV27	TRBD2	TRBJ2-3	CASSLIAGAADTQYF	TGTGCCAGCAGTTTAATAGCGGGGGCTGCAGATACGCAGTATTTT
.	TRBV2	TRBD2	TRBJ2-3	CASSVQRGGADTQYF	TGTGCCAGCAGTGTCCAGCGGGGGGGTGCGGATACGCAGTATTTT
few	TRBV5-5	.	TRBJ1-2	CASSRRQEHYGYTF	TGTGCCAGCAGCCGTCGACAGGAACACTATGGCTACACCTTC
.	TRBV7-3	TRBD1	TRBJ1-1	CASSLKGTGRTEAFF	TGTGCCAGCAGCTTAAAGGGGACAGGGAGAACTGAAGCTTTCTTT
.	TRBV2	.	TRBJ2-2	CASRTPGPGGGPTGELFF	TGTGCCAGCAGGACCCCGGGCCCGGGCGGGGGCCCCACCGGGGAGCTGTTTTTT
.	TRBV28	TRBD1	TRBJ1-2	CASSLDTGGKTRNYGYTF	TGTGCCAGCAGTCTTGATACAGGGGGGAAAACTCGAAACTATGGCTACACCTTC
.	TRBV7-9	TRBD1	TRBJ1-1	CASSSNGQGRSPEAFF	TGTGCCAGCAGCTCCAACGGACAGGGGCGGTCCCCTGAAGCTTTCTTT
few	TRBV27	TRBD1	TRBJ1-1	CASSSLRGPGGQGRPEAFF	TGTGCCAGCAGTTCTTTGAGGGGGCCAGGTGGCCAGGGAAGGCCTGAAGCTTTCTTT
.	TRBV15	.	TRBJ2-2	CATSRDRAGGRRETGELFF	TGTGCCACCAGCAGAGATAGGGCCGGGGGACGGAGGGAGACCGGGGAGCTGTTTTTT